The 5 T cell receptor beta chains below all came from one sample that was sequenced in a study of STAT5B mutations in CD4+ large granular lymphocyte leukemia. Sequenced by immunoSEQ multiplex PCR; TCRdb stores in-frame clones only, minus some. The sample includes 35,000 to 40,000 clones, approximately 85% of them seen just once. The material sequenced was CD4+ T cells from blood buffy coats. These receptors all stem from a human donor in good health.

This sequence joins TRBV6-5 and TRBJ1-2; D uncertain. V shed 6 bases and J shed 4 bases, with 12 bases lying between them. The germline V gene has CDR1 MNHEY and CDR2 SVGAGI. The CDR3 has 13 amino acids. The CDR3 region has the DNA TGTGCCAGCAGCGCCGGTTCTTTCTATGGCTACACCTTC. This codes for CASSAGSFYGYTF.

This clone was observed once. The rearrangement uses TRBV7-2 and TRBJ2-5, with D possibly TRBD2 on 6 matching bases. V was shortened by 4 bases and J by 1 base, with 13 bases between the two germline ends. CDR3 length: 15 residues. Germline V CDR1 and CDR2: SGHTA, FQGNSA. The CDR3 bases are TGTGCCAGCAGCTCCGGGGGTAGCGGCCAAGAGACCCAGTACTTC. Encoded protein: CASSSGGSGQETQYF.

Here the CDR3 reads CASSLAGSNQPQHF. The CDR3 nucleotides are TGTGCCAGCAGCTTGGCCGGTAGCAATCAGCCCCAGCATTTT. The chain has TRBV5-4 and TRBJ1-5; no clear D gene. The CDR3 covers 14 residues. CDR1 is SGHNT, CDR2 YYREEE, per germline (reference sequence). V was clipped by 0 bases and J by 0 bases, with 4 bases between them.

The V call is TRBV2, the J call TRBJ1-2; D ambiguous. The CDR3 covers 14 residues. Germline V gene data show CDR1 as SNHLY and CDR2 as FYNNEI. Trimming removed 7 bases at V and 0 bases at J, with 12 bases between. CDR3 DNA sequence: TGTGCCAGCAAACCGGGATACCCTAACTATGGCTACACCTTC. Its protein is CASKPGYPNYGYTF. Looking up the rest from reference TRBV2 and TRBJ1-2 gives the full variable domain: EPEVTQTPSHQVTQMGQEVILRCVPISNHLYFYWYRQILGQKVEFLVSFYNNEISEKSEIFDDQFSVERPDGSNFTLKIRSTKLEDSAMYFCASKPGYPNYGYTFGSGTRLTVV.

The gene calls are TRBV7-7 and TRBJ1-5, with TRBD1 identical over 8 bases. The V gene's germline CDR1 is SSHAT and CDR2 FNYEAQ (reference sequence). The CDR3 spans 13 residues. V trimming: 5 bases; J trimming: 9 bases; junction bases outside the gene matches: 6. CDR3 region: CASSVDRDGPQHF. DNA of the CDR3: TGTGCCAGCAGCGTGGACAGGGATGGGCCCCAGCATTTT.